This T cell receptor beta chain was sequenced in a study of T-cell memory formation after mild COVID-19. The study, taken as a whole, reports: Day 15 to 85 contractors were CD4/CD8 balanced; later expanders leaned CD4+. Researchers could not confirm that second-wave clones peaking on day 37 targeted SARS-CoV-2.

TCRdb independently ran MiXCR on the 5' RACE reads; one entry per CDR3 protein. The table includes about 240,000 distinct CDR3 sequences, 8% to 10% detected once. Concerning this clonotype itself: Its antigen is as yet unknown.

Looked up from germline, CDR1 is MNHEY and CDR2 is SMNVEV (reference sequence). The V end lost 5 bases, the J end lost 3 bases, and 19 bases lay between the germline ends. The CDR3 totals 16 residues. V usage is TRBV27 and J usage is TRBJ2-5, with TRBD1 as a possible D gene (6 bases). The sequencing sample was made of PBMCs or a T cell subset sorted from them (not recorded which). The origin of this receptor is a man aged 18 to 30 who had mild COVID-19 (a few samples of this study predate the infection). Cell type and time point are not known. The CDR3 loop reads CASSPRQVLREETQYF. In DNA form, the CDR3 reads TGTGCCAGCAGTCCAAGACAGGTTCTAAGGGAAGAGACCCAGTACTTC.